This TCR beta chain emerged from a study of shared clonotypes between healthy human individuals. Assay execution took place at the deep level. Produced via immunoSEQ multiplex PCR; TCRdb's table is partial and in-frame only. The sample consists of nearly 600,000 clones, just under 97% of them appearing once. This CDR3 spans 15 amino acids. Germline-derived CDR1 and CDR2 are LGHNA and YNFKEQ. The junction had 12 bases not matched to a gene; V was cut back by 8 bases and J by 5 bases. Positive CCR7 selection of CD45RO-negative cells yielded the naive CD8 cells, and terminally differentiated effector memory CD45RA+ cells were excluded.

Sequencing was done on a sample of naive CD8+ T cells sorted from blood. This rearrangement joins TRBV4-2 to TRBJ2-1, with TRBD1 matching 7 bases. The receptor was isolated from a woman between 25 and 40 years old in good health. CDR3 DNA sequence: TGTGCCAGCCTCTCAACACTTGGGACAGACAATGAGCAGTTCTTC. Translating gives CASLSTLGTDNEQFF.